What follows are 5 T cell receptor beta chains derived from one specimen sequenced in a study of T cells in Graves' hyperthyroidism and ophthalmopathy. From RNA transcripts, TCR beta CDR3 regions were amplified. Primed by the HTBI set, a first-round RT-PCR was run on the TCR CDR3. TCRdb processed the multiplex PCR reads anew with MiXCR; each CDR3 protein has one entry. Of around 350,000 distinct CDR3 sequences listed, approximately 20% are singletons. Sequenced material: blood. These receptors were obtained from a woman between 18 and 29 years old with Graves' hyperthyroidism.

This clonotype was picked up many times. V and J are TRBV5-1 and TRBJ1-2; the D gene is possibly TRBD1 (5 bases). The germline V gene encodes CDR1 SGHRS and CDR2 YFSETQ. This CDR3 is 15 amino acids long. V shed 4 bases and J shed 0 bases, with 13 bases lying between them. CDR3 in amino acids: CASSTGLNANYGYTF. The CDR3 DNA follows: TGCGCCAGCAGCACGGGACTGAATGCTAACTATGGCTACACCTTC.

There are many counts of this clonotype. CDR3 bases: TGCGCCAGCAGTGAGGGGGGGTCGGCGTCCGAGCAGTACTTC. This translates into CASSEGGSASEQYF. This sequence joins TRBV10-1 and TRBJ2-7, with D tentatively TRBD2 (6 bases). V was shortened by 2 bases and J by 6 bases, with 14 bases between the two germline ends. There are 14 residues in the CDR3. Germline V gene sequence: CDR1 WNHNN, CDR2 SYGVQD (reference sequence).

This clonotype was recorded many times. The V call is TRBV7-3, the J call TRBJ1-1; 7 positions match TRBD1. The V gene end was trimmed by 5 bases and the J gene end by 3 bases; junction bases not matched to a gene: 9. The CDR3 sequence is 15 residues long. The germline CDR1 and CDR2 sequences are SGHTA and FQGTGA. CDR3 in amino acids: CASSPSDRSDTEAFF. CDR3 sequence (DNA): TGTGCCAGCAGCCCCTCGGACAGGTCCGACACTGAAGCTTTCTTT.

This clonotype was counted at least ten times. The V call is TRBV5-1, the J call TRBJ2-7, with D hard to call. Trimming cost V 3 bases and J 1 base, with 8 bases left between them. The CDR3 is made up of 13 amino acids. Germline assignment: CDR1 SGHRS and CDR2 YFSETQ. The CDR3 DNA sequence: TGCGCCAGCAGCTCAAGTCGATCCTACGAGCAGTACTTC. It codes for CASSSSRSYEQYF.

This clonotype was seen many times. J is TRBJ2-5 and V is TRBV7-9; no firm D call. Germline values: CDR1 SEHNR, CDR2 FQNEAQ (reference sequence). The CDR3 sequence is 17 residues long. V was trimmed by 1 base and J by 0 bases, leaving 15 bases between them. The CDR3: CASSLDYGPPYQETQYF. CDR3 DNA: TGTGCCAGCAGCTTAGATTACGGGCCCCCGTACCAAGAGACCCAGTACTTC.